Listed below are T cell receptor beta chains from one sample, sequenced in a study of T-cell memory formation after mild COVID-19. Via MiXCR, TCRdb re-called the 5' RACE reads, giving one row per CDR3 protein. The profile shows 110,000 to 150,000 distinct CDR3 sequences, more than 13% of them singletons. The sequencing sample was made of PBMCs or a T cell subset sorted from them (not recorded which). These receptors came from an adult woman who had mild COVID-19 (a few samples of this study predate the infection). Cell type and time point are not known. CDR3s include the opening cysteine and the closing phenylalanine or tryptophan. D genes are given only for firm matches. Not every row has a clone size; where given, it reads once, few, many or a size class.

V	size	J	D	CDR3	DNA
TRBV7-9	.	TRBJ1-4	TRBD1	CASSFDVPWTGDEKLFF	TGTGCCAGCAGCTTCGACGTCCCGTGGACAGGGGATGAAAAACTGTTTTTT
TRBV19	.	TRBJ2-1	.	CASNDRDTYNEQFF	TGTGCCAGTAACGACCGGGACACATACAATGAGCAGTTCTTC
TRBV12-3/TRBV12-4	.	TRBJ2-1	TRBD2	CASSSLIAGGVYNEQFF	TGTGCCAGCAGTTCTCTTATAGCGGGGGGGGTTTACAATGAGCAGTTCTTC
TRBV7-2	many	TRBJ2-1	TRBD2	CASSFVGGGAYNEQFF	TGTGCCAGCAGCTTTGTCGGCGGGGGGGCCTACAATGAGCAGTTCTTC
TRBV2	few	TRBJ2-7	TRBD2	CASSGGENAYEQYF	TGTGCCAGCAGCGGGGGGGAAAACGCCTACGAGCAGTACTTC
TRBV11-2	few	TRBJ2-1	.	CASSLSRVSYNEQFF	TGTGCCAGCAGTTTGAGTAGAGTCTCCTACAATGAGCAGTTCTTC
TRBV29-1	few	TRBJ1-2	TRBD1	CSARARDRENYGYTF	TGCAGCGCCCGCGCCCGGGACAGAGAAAACTATGGCTACACCTTC
TRBV7-9	.	TRBJ2-3	.	CASRSLSGTDTQYF	TGTGCCAGCAGAAGTCTTTCTGGGACAGATACGCAGTATTTT
TRBV10-3	.	TRBJ2-1	.	CAISELSLEEQFF	TGTGCCATCAGTGAGTTATCGCTAGAAGAGCAGTTCTTC
TRBV4-1	.	TRBJ2-3	TRBD2	CASSQPRGGGPPAHLTDTQYF	TGCGCCAGCAGCCAGCCCCGTGGCGGGGGGCCCCCTGCCCACCTCACAGATACGCAGTATTTT
TRBV7-2	.	TRBJ2-5	TRBD1	CASSSYRDRQETQYF	TGTGCCAGCAGCTCATACCGGGACAGGCAAGAGACCCAGTACTTC
TRBV6-1	.	TRBJ1-2	.	CASSEAPRGTGGYTF	TGTGCCAGCAGTGAAGCACCGCGCGGCACCGGAGGCTACACCTTC
TRBV29-1	.	TRBJ1-1	.	CSVEGGDLNTEAFF	TGCAGCGTTGAAGGCGGGGACCTGAACACTGAAGCTTTCTTT
TRBV7-8	.	TRBJ2-3	TRBD2	CASSSRSGGDTDTQYF	TGTGCCAGCAGCTCCCGGAGTGGGGGGGACACAGATACGCAGTATTTT
TRBV2	.	TRBJ1-1	TRBD1	CASISGTGRPTEAFF	TGTGCCAGCATCTCAGGGACAGGGAGGCCCACTGAAGCTTTCTTT
TRBV6-6	few	TRBJ1-5	.	CASSPTSGTDYSNQPQHF	TGTGCCAGCAGTCCGACATCCGGGACGGACTATAGCAATCAGCCCCAGCATTTT
TRBV25-1	.	TRBJ1-2	.	CASSEYLYGYTF	TGTGCCAGCAGTGAATATCTCTATGGCTACACCTTC
TRBV4-1	many	TRBJ1-5	.	CASSQVQGRSNQPQHF	TGCGCCAGCAGCCAAGTTCAGGGCAGGAGCAATCAGCCCCAGCATTTT
TRBV7-8	.	TRBJ2-5	TRBD2	CASSFSFSGSFETQYF	TGTGCCAGCAGCTTTAGCTTTAGCGGGAGTTTTGAGACCCAGTACTTC
TRBV4-1	.	TRBJ2-7	.	CASSQAPSGFSYEQYF	TGCGCCAGCAGCCAAGCCCCCAGCGGGTTCTCCTACGAGCAGTACTTC
TRBV4-2	.	TRBJ2-1	.	CASTRGTGYNEQFF	TGTGCCAGCACCCGAGGGACTGGCTACAATGAGCAGTTCTTC
TRBV4-1	few	TRBJ2-7	.	CASSQEGHVGRASYEQYF	TGCGCCAGCAGCCAAGAGGGTCACGTAGGACGGGCTAGCTACGAGCAGTACTTC
TRBV24-1	.	TRBJ1-6	.	CATSDAAGSPLHF	TGTGCCACCAGTGACGCAGCTGGTTCACCCCTCCACTTT